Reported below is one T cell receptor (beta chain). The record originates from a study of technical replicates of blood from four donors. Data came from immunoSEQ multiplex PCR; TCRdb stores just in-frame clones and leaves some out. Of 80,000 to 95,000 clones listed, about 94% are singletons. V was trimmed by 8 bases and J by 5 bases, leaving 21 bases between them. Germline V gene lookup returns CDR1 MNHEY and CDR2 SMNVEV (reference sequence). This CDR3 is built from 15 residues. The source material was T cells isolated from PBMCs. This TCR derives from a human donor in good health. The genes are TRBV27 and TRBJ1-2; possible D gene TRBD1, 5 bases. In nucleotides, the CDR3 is TGTGCCAGCGGCTCTACGTTCGGGGGTGGGTATGGCTACACCTTC. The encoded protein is CASGSTFGGGYGYTF.